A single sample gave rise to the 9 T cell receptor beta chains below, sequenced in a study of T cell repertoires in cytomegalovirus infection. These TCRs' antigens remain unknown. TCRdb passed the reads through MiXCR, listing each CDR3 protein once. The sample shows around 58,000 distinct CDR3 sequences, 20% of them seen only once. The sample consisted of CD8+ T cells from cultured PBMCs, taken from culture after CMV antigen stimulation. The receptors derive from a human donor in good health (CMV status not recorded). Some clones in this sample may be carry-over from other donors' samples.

The CDR3 nucleotides are TGTGCCACTTACGAGCAGGGACATGCCACTGAAGCTTTCTTT. The encoded protein is CATYEQGHATEAFF. The V gene is TRBV5-6, the J gene TRBJ1-1; TRBD1 is a possible D gene (6 bases). Germline V gene data show CDR1 as SGHDT and CDR2 as YYEEEE. This CDR3 has 14 residues. Trimming removed 9 bases at V and 4 bases at J, with 19 bases between.

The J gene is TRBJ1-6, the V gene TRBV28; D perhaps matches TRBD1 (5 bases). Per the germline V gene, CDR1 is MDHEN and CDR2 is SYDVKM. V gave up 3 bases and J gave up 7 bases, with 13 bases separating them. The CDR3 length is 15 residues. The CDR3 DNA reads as TGTGCCAGCAGTTTCGGGCAGGGTGGGAATTCACCCCTCCACTTT. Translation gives CASSFGQGGNSPLHF.

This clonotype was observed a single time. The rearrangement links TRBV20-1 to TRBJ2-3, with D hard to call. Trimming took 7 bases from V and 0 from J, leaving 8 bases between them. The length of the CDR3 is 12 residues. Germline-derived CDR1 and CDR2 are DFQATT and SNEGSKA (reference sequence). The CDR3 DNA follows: TGCAGTGTCGACTTTAGCACAGATACGCAGTATTTT. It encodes CSVDFSTDTQYF.

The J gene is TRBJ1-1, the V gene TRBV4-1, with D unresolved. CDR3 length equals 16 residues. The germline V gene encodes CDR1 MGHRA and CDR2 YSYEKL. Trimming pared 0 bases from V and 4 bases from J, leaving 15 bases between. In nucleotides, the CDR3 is TGCGCCAGCAGCCAAGATACAGTACCTAAGGGCACTGAAGCTTTCTTT. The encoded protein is CASSQDTVPKGTEAFF.

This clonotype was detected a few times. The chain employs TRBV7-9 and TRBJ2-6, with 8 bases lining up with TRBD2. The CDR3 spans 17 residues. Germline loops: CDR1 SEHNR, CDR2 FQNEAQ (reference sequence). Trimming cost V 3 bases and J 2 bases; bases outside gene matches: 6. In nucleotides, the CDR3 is TGTGCCAGCAGCTTGCCCGGGGGGGGGACTGGGGCCAACGTCCTGACTTTC. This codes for CASSLPGGGTGANVLTF. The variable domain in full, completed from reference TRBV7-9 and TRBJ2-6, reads DTGVSQNPRHKITKRGQNVTFRCDPISEHNRLYWYRQTLGQGPEFLTYFQNEAQLEKSRLLSDRFSAERPKGSFSTLEIQRTEQGDSAMYLCASSLPGGGTGANVLTFGAGSRLTVL.

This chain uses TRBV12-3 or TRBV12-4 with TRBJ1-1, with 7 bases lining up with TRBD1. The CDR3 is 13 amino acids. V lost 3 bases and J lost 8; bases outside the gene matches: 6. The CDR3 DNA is TGTGCCAGCAGTTTTCTCCCGGGACAGGAAGCTTTCTTT. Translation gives CASSFLPGQEAFF.

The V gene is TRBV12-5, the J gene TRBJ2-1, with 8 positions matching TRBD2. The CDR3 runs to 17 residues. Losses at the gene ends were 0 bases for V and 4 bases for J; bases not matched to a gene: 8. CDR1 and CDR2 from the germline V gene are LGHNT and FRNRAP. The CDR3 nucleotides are TGTGCTAGTGGTTTGGTACGAGGTAGCGGGGCTTACAATGAGCAGTTCTTC. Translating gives CASGLVRGSGAYNEQFF.

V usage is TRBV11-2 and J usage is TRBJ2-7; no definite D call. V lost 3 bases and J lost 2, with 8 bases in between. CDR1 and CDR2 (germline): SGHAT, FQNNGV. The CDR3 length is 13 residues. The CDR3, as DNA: TGTGCCAGCAGCTTGAACATTGCCTACGAGCAGTACTTC. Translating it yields CASSLNIAYEQYF.

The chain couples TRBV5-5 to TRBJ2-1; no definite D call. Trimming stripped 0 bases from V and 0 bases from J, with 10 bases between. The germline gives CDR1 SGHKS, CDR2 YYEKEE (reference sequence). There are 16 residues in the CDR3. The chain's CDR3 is CASSLVTYSSYNEQFF. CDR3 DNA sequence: TGTGCCAGCAGCTTGGTGACATATAGCTCCTACAATGAGCAGTTCTTC. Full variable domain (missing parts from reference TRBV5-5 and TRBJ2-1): DAGVTQSPTHLIKTRGQQVTLRCSPISGHKSVSWYQQVLGQGPQFIFQYYEKEERGRGNFPDRFSARQFPNYSSELNVNALLLGDSALYLCASSLVTYSSYNEQFFGPGTRLTVL.